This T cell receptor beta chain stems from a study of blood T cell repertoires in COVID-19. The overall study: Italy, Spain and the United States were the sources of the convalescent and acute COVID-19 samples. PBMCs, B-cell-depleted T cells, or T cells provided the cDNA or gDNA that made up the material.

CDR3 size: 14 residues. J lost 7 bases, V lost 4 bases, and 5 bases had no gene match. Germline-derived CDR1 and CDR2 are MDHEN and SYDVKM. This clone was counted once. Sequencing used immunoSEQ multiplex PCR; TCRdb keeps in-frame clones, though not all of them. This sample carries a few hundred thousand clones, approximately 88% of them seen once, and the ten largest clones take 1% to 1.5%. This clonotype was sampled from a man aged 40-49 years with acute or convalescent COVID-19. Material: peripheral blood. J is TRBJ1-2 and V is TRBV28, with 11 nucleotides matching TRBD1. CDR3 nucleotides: TGTGCCAGCAGTTCGGGACAGGGGGTGAGTGGCTACACCTTC. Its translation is CASSSGQGVSGYTF.